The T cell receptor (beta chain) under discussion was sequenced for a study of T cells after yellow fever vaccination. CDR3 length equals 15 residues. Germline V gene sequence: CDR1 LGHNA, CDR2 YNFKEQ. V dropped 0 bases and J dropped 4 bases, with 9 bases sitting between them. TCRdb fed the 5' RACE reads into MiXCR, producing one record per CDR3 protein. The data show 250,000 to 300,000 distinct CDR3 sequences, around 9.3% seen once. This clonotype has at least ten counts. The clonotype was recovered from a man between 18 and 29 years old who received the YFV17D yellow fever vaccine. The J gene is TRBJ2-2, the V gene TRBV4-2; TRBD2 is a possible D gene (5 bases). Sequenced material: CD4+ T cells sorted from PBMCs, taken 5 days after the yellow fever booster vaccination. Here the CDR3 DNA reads TGTGCCAGCAGCCAAGATAAGACTACCACCGGGGAGCTGTTTTTT. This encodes CASSQDKTTTGELFF.